This T cell receptor (beta chain) was recorded in a study of T cells in localized non-small cell lung cancer. There are 11 residues in the CDR3. CDR1 is SQVTM and CDR2 is ANQGSEA in the germline V gene. Trimming pared 5 bases from V and 5 bases from J, leaving 9 bases between. Measured with immunoSEQ multiplex PCR; TCRdb has only the in-frame clones, and not every one. The sample gives about 59,000 clones, over 85% of which show up once; roughly a fifth is in the top ten. The sequences come from peripheral blood, collected before any cancer treatment. The sequence was collected from a man between 40 and 75 years old with stage I squamous cell lung carcinoma. V usage is TRBV29-1 and J usage is TRBJ2-5; D gene uncertain. The CDR3 loop is CSVRLEETQYF. CDR3 sequence (DNA): TGCAGCGTTCGTTTGGAGGAGACCCAGTACTTC.